These 31 T cell receptor beta chains share one sample of origin, sequenced in a study of ipilimumab plus nivolumab after autologous stem cell transplantation. Clones were read by immunoSEQ multiplex PCR, and TCRdb kept only the in-frame ones, dropping some. The data hold 9,000 to 15,000 clones, with approximately 69% observed a single time. This specimen consisted of PBMCs, obtained in a trial of ipilimumab plus nivolumab as post-transplant consolidation. The receptors originated from a male donor with diffuse large B-cell lymphoma.

V gene TRBV27 combines with J gene TRBJ1-1; D possibly corresponds to TRBD1 (5 bases). Germline V gene lookup returns CDR1 MNHEY and CDR2 SMNVEV (reference sequence). The CDR3 extends over 13 amino acids. Trimming pared 7 bases from V and 2 bases from J, leaving 11 bases between. DNA for the CDR3: TGTGCCAGCAAAGTGGGGGATAACACTGAAGCTTTCTTT. This encodes CASKVGDNTEAFF.

The chain joins TRBV7-8 to TRBJ2-5; the D is unclear. Germline CDR1 SGHVS, CDR2 FQNEAQ. The CDR3 consists of 12 residues. Trimming removed 1 base from V and 3 bases from J, with 3 bases in between. The DNA for the CDR3 is TGTGCCAGCAGCTTAGAGGAAGAGACCCAGTACTTC. This encodes CASSLEEETQYF.

This clone was detected only once. Germline and junction disagree at one end, which may indicate a read error. The chain recombines TRBV11-2 with TRBJ1-2, with 9 bases aligning to TRBD1. The length of the CDR3 is 15 residues. The V gene's germline CDR1 is SGHAT and CDR2 FQNNGV. CDR3 nucleotide sequence: TGCGCCAGCAGCCAGGACAGGGGAAATAACTATGGCTACACCTTC. Translated: CASSQDRGNNYGYTF.

The rearrangement joins TRBV6-5 to TRBJ1-1; D not certain. CDR3 length: 12 residues. V lost 4 bases to trimming and J lost 6 bases, with 9 bases between them. Germline CDR1 and CDR2: MNHEY and SVGAGI. The CDR3 spells CASSFTVPEAFF. The DNA of the CDR3 is TGTGCCAGCAGTTTTACAGTCCCTGAAGCTTTCTTT.

The chain is built from TRBV5-6 and TRBJ2-7; 8 bases agree with TRBD1. This CDR3 region has 14 residues. The germline V gene encodes CDR1 SGHDT and CDR2 YYEEEE. J was trimmed by 1 base and V by 4 bases; bases with no gene match: 4. The CDR3 nucleotides read TGTGCCAGCAGCGCGGGACAGGAGTCCTACGAGCAGTACTTC. This translates into CASSAGQESYEQYF.

This chain links TRBV19 with TRBJ2-7; the match to TRBD1 covers 7 bases. V lost 7 bases, J lost 3 bases, and 9 bases stayed unmatched. Germline assignment: CDR1 LNHDA and CDR2 SQIVND (reference sequence). CDR3 length equals 14 residues. Here the CDR3 DNA reads TGTGCCAGTACCCCGGGGACAGTTCACTACGAGCAGTACTTC. Protein: CASTPGTVHYEQYF.

The chain combines TRBV27 with TRBJ1-5; 7 bases agree with TRBD1. V lost 4 bases to trimming and J lost 2 bases; unmatched junction nucleotides: 2. The CDR3 runs 14 residues. Germline V CDR1 and CDR2: MNHEY, SMNVEV (reference sequence). DNA for the CDR3: TGTGCCAGCAGTTCGGGACAGCGCAATCAGCCCCAGCATTTT. Translating gives CASSSGQRNQPQHF.

The chain is built from TRBV13 and TRBJ2-2; 9 nucleotides match TRBD1. CDR1 PRHDT and CDR2 FYEKMQ come from the germline V gene (reference sequence). The CDR3 contains 15 residues. Trimming removed 3 bases from V and 8 bases from J; junction bases left unmatched: 7. The CDR3 protein is CASSFGTGPTGELFF. For the CDR3, the DNA is TGTGCCAGCAGCTTCGGGACAGGGCCGACAGGGGAGCTGTTTTTT. Full variable domain (rest looked up from reference TRBV13 and TRBJ2-2): AAGVIQSPRHLIKEKRETATLKCYPIPRHDTVYWYQQGPGQDPQFLISFYEKMQSDKGSIPDRFSAQQFSDYHSELNMSSLELGDSALYFCASSFGTGPTGELFFGEGSRLTVL.

CDR3 DNA: TGTGCCAGCAGTTTAGCGGTGTCAGTCTACGAGCAGTACTTC. As protein: CASSLAVSVYEQYF. The chain couples TRBV27 to TRBJ2-7; no reliable D call. Germline CDR1 reads MNHEY; CDR2 reads SMNVEV (reference sequence). This CDR3 contains 14 residues. Between the trimmed V and J ends, which lost 2 bases and 3 bases, there was a span of 11 bases.

This chain uses TRBV30 with TRBJ1-2, with 7 nucleotides matching TRBD1. The CDR3 spans 19 residues. Germline V lookup: CDR1 GTSNPN, CDR2 SVGIG (reference sequence). After removal of 0 bases from V and 0 bases from J, the junction contained 16 bases not matched to a gene. The CDR3 nucleotides are TGTGCCTGGAGTGTACGGTGGAGGGACAGAATAACAACTAACTATGGCTACACCTTC. Its translation is CAWSVRWRDRITTNYGYTF.

In this sample, this clone turned up a few times. V gene TRBV9 combines with J gene TRBJ2-1, with a weak D call TRBD1 (6 bases). Germline lookup yields CDR1 SGDLS and CDR2 YYNGEE. This CDR3 is 13 amino acids long. V was cut by 6 bases and J by 7 bases, with 14 bases left in between. The CDR3 sequence is CASTRGTENEQFF. The CDR3, as DNA: TGTGCCAGCACGAGGGGGACGGAGAATGAGCAGTTCTTC.

As for this clone: The germline gene is not matched at one end of the junction; a read error may be the cause. In DNA form, the CDR3 reads TGTGCCAGCAGCTGGGAGCCAGCGGGGGGGCGTGTGGATTTT. The encoded protein is CASSWEPAGGRVDF. The chain recombines TRBV5-4 with TRBJ2-3, with 10 bases identical to TRBD2. The CDR3 spans 14 residues. The germline V gene has CDR1 SGHNT and CDR2 YYREEE (reference sequence).

CDR3 DNA: TGTGCCAGCAGCTTAGGCCAGGATCGAAAACTGTTTTTT. It translates to CASSLGQDRKLFF. The chain is built from TRBV13 and TRBJ1-4; D is undetermined. The CDR3 contains 13 residues. V lost 0 bases to trimming and J lost 10 bases, with 9 bases between them. Germline assignment: CDR1 PRHDT and CDR2 FYEKMQ (reference sequence).

This clone has a count of ten or more. This sequence joins TRBV5-4 and TRBJ1-1; tentatively, D is TRBD1 (6 bases). V was clipped by 4 bases and J by 2 bases, with 15 bases between them. This CDR3 is built from 15 residues. Germline V gene sequence: CDR1 SGHNT, CDR2 YYREEE (reference sequence). In DNA form, the CDR3 reads TGTGCCAGCAGCCCCTGGACAGTTGGAAACACTGAAGCTTTCTTT. It codes for CASSPWTVGNTEAFF. Full variable domain (remainder filled in from reference TRBV5-4 and TRBJ1-1): ETGVTQSPTHLIKTRGQQVTLRCSSQSGHNTVSWYQQALGQGPQFIFQYYREEENGRGNFPPRFSGLQFPNYSSELNVNALELDDSALYLCASSPWTVGNTEAFFGQGTRLTVV.

This rearrangement joins TRBV29-1 to TRBJ1-2; D ambiguous. Between the trimmed V and J ends, which lost 4 bases and 4 bases, there was a span of 10 bases. The CDR3 sequence is 12 residues long. Per the germline V gene, CDR1 is SQVTM and CDR2 is ANQGSEA. The CDR3 DNA reads TGCAGCGTTGGCGGTGCAGGCTATGGCTACACCTTC. Protein sequence: CSVGGAGYGYTF.

The chain couples TRBV7-9 to TRBJ2-4; a weak D match, TRBD2 (6 bases). Trimming removed 5 bases at V and 0 bases at J, with 14 bases between. Germline V lookup: CDR1 SEHNR, CDR2 FQNEAQ (reference sequence). This CDR3 region has 16 residues. DNA for the CDR3: TGTGCCAGCAGCCTAGAGCGGGTCGTAGCCAAAAACATTCAGTACTTC. As protein: CASSLERVVAKNIQYF.

This chain uses TRBV5-4 with TRBJ2-1; 11 bases match TRBD2. The trim removed 3 bases at V and 7 bases at J, leaving 6 bases unmatched. Germline V CDR1 and CDR2: SGHNT, YYREEE (reference sequence). CDR3 length: 15 amino acids. The CDR3: CASSSLAGAVNEQFF. CDR3 bases: TGTGCCAGCAGCTCACTAGCGGGGGCAGTGAATGAGCAGTTCTTC.

The chain combines TRBV6-9 with TRBJ1-2; D call uncertain. This CDR3 region has 14 residues. CDR1 is MNHGY and CDR2 is SVAAGI in the germline V gene. V was trimmed by 3 bases and J by 6 bases, leaving 14 bases between them. CDR3 nucleotide sequence: TGTGCCAGCAGTTACTCGCCGTTGGGTGATGGCTACACCTTC. Protein product: CASSYSPLGDGYTF.

To note about this clone: The germline gene is not matched at one end of the junction; a read error may be the cause. This CDR3 is also generated by other DNA sequences in the sample. The J gene is TRBJ1-1, the V gene TRBV9; tentative D call: TRBD1 (6 bases). Germline lookup yields CDR1 SGDLS and CDR2 YYNGEE. The CDR3 spans 16 residues. CDR3 in DNA: TGCGCCCCCAGCGTCGGGGGAAACGGGGGCAACACTGAAGCTTTCTTT. It yields the protein CAPSVGGNGGNTEAFF.

The chain couples TRBV4-3 to TRBJ2-2; no reliable D call. The germline gives CDR1 LGHNA, CDR2 YSLEER. V was pared by 2 bases and J by 2 bases, with 12 bases between. The CDR3 sequence is 16 residues long. The CDR3 is CASSQSNRYNTGELFF. Written as DNA, the CDR3 is TGCGCCAGCAGCCAATCGAACAGATATAACACCGGGGAGCTGTTTTTT.

The DNA of the CDR3 is TGTGCCAGCAGCTTGGGCGTACGCACCGGGGAGCTGTTTTTT. Protein product: CASSLGVRTGELFF. The rearrangement joins TRBV7-9 to TRBJ2-2, with no clear D. CDR1 SEHNR and CDR2 FQNEAQ come from the germline V gene (reference sequence). Trimming removed 3 bases at V and 4 bases at J, with 9 bases between. This CDR3 has 14 residues.

V gene TRBV7-9 combines with J gene TRBJ2-1, with D hard to call. V was trimmed by 4 bases and J by 0 bases, leaving 19 bases between them. Germline V gene data show CDR1 as SEHNR and CDR2 as FQNEAQ (reference sequence). The CDR3 spans 18 residues. CDR3 in DNA: TGTGCCAGCAGCTCCACGGACCCAGACACAAGCTCCTACAATGAGCAGTTCTTC. Protein sequence: CASSSTDPDTSSYNEQFF. Using reference TRBV7-9 and TRBJ2-1 for the parts outside the CDR3, the full variable domain is DTGVSQNPRHKITKRGQNVTFRCDPISEHNRLYWYRQTLGQGPEFLTYFQNEAQLEKSRLLSDRFSAERPKGSFSTLEIQRTEQGDSAMYLCASSSTDPDTSSYNEQFFGPGTRLTVL.

This clone was detected only a few times. The gene calls are TRBV7-2 and TRBJ2-7, with 9 bases that match TRBD1. The CDR3 spans 15 residues. With 1 base clipped from V and 4 bases from J, the junction kept 5 bases outside the gene matches. The germline V gene encodes CDR1 SGHTA and CDR2 FQGNSA. CDR3 loop: CASSLGTGDLYEQYF. DNA of the CDR3: TGTGCCAGCAGCTTAGGGACAGGGGATCTGTACGAGCAGTACTTC.

This clone was picked up a small number of times. The chain uses TRBV9 and TRBJ1-3; D gene ambiguous. The CDR3 has 14 amino acids. V lost 3 bases and J 4 bases, leaving 11 bases between the germline ends. Germline lookup yields CDR1 SGDLS and CDR2 YYNGEE. The CDR3 DNA reads as TGTGCCAGCAGCGCAGGAATTCTCGGAAACACCATATATTTT. This translates into CASSAGILGNTIYF.

The chain links TRBV5-1 to TRBJ1-6; no definite D call. The CDR3 consists of 15 residues. V lost 1 base, J lost 5 bases, and 10 bases lay in between. Germline V gene lookup returns CDR1 SGHRS and CDR2 YFSETQ. Here the CDR3 reads CASSLQRHDNSPLHF. CDR3 bases: TGCGCCAGCAGCTTGCAACGGCACGATAATTCACCCCTCCACTTT.

By proportion, this clone is medium-sized. The chain combines TRBV4-3 with TRBJ1-3; D may be TRBD1 (6 bases). Trimming cost V 3 bases and J 0 bases, with 9 bases left between them. CDR1 and CDR2 from the germline V gene are LGHNA and YSLEER. The CDR3 has 15 amino acids. DNA of the CDR3: TGCGCCAGCAGCCAGGAAGGGGGCTCTGGAAACACCATATATTTT. Protein sequence: CASSQEGGSGNTIYF.

J is TRBJ2-1 and V is TRBV16; 7 nucleotides match TRBD2. Trimming at V came to 4 bases and at J to 11 bases, leaving 2 bases not matched to a gene. CDR1 and CDR2 from the germline V gene are KGHSY and FQNENV. The CDR3 runs to 11 residues. The DNA for the CDR3 is TGTGCCAGCAGCCTGCGGGGGAAGCAGTTCTTC. It specifies CASSLRGKQFF.

This clone was observed a few times. The V gene is TRBV10-3, the J gene TRBJ1-5, with TRBD1 matching over 8 bases. The CDR3 runs 16 residues. CDR1 is ENHRY, CDR2 SYGVKD, per germline. Trimming removed 8 bases from V and 4 bases from J; junction bases left unmatched: 13. The DNA for the CDR3 is TGTGCCATCTGCCATATTTGGACAGGGAGGAATCAGCCCCAGCATTTT. Translated: CAICHIWTGRNQPQHF.

The V and J genes are TRBV29-1 and TRBJ2-2; D uncertain. Germline lookup yields CDR1 SQVTM and CDR2 ANQGSEA. V shed 3 bases and J shed 3 bases, with 8 bases lying between them. The CDR3 extends over 13 amino acids. The CDR3 coding sequence is TGCAGCGTTGATAAGGGCTACACCGGGGAGCTGTTTTTT. It is translated as CSVDKGYTGELFF.

The chain joins TRBV4-1 to TRBJ2-5; 7 bases align to TRBD2. Germline loops: CDR1 MGHRA, CDR2 YSYEKL. This CDR3 comprises 15 residues. V trimming: 0 bases; J trimming: 4 bases; junction bases outside the gene matches: 5. The CDR3 region is CASSQDVTSPETQYF. In DNA, the CDR3 is TGCGCCAGCAGCCAAGATGTGACTAGCCCAGAGACCCAGTACTTC.

The chain combines TRBV19 with TRBJ2-5; possibly TRBD1 or TRBD2 for D (6 bases each). V was clipped by 3 bases and J by 2 bases, with 13 bases between them. Germline CDR1 is LNHDA and CDR2 is SQIVND (reference sequence). CDR3 size: 15 residues. Here the CDR3 reads CASSMNGGPQETQYF. The CDR3 DNA is TGTGCCAGTAGTATGAACGGGGGCCCACAAGAGACCCAGTACTTC.